Listed below are T cell receptor beta chains from one sample, sequenced in a study of blood T cell repertoires in COVID-19. Clones were read by immunoSEQ multiplex PCR, and TCRdb kept only the in-frame ones, dropping some. The sample lists 150,000 or so clones, roughly 86% occurring once. Sequenced sample: peripheral blood. All receptors come from a human donor in a cohort sampled during active COVID-19. Each CDR3 is given with its conserved first and last residue.

v_call: TRBV6-5; cdr3_length: 14; j_call: TRBJ1-1; cdr3_aa: CASSWDREGTEAFF
v_call: TRBV12-3/TRBV12-4; cdr3_length: 13; j_call: TRBJ2-3; cdr3_aa: CATTDRDSDTQYF
v_call: TRBV6-6; cdr3_length: 17; j_call: TRBJ2-7; cdr3_aa: CASSRTPPGQGSYEQYF
v_call: TRBV19; cdr3_length: 14; j_call: TRBJ1-5; cdr3_aa: CASSPTGHRQPQHF
v_call: TRBV19; cdr3_length: 15; j_call: TRBJ2-3; cdr3_aa: CASSMGLALADTQYF
v_call: TRBV6-2/TRBV6-3; cdr3_length: 16; j_call: TRBJ2-1; cdr3_aa: CASSYGGLAGGRGLFF
v_call: TRBV9; cdr3_length: 15; j_call: TRBJ2-5; cdr3_aa: CASSPRGRGGETQYF
v_call: TRBV11-2; cdr3_length: 15; j_call: TRBJ2-3; cdr3_aa: CASSIGGVQGDTQYF
v_call: TRBV3-1/TRBV3-2; cdr3_length: 16; j_call: TRBJ1-6; cdr3_aa: CASSRSPGQLNSPLHF
v_call: TRBV19; cdr3_length: 15; j_call: TRBJ1-5; cdr3_aa: CASRTGTHTNQPQHF
v_call: TRBV4-2; cdr3_length: 20; j_call: TRBJ1-6; cdr3_aa: CASSQESPDSSSSYNSPLHF
v_call: TRBV30; cdr3_length: 14; j_call: TRBJ2-7; cdr3_aa: CAWREGGGTREQYF
v_call: TRBV7-2; cdr3_length: 15; j_call: TRBJ1-5; cdr3_aa: CASSTGQLINQPQHF
v_call: TRBV5-5; cdr3_length: 15; j_call: TRBJ2-2; cdr3_aa: CASRPFGSNTGELFF
v_call: TRBV13; cdr3_length: 12; j_call: TRBJ2-1; cdr3_aa: CASSLGRYEQFF
v_call: TRBV7-9; cdr3_length: 14; j_call: TRBJ2-1; cdr3_aa: CASSYGETYNEQFF
v_call: TRBV7-9; cdr3_length: 15; j_call: TRBJ1-2; cdr3_aa: CASSLRTGGSYGYTF
v_call: TRBV7-2; cdr3_length: 13; j_call: TRBJ1-2; cdr3_aa: CASSLDRGFGYTF
v_call: TRBV6-4; cdr3_length: 14; j_call: TRBJ1-2; cdr3_aa: CASSPTGKDYGYTF
v_call: TRBV28; cdr3_length: 15; j_call: TRBJ1-2; cdr3_aa: CASSRGTGEGYGYTF
v_call: TRBV6-5; cdr3_length: 13; j_call: TRBJ2-2; cdr3_aa: CASRPSGTGELFF
v_call: TRBV3-1/TRBV3-2; cdr3_length: 15; j_call: TRBJ2-1; cdr3_aa: CASSQVSGGPNEQFF
v_call: TRBV7-2; cdr3_length: 15; j_call: TRBJ2-5; cdr3_aa: CASSLFAGGQETQYF
v_call: TRBV18; cdr3_length: 14; j_call: TRBJ2-7; cdr3_aa: CASSPGTGVYEQYF
v_call: TRBV28; cdr3_length: 16; j_call: TRBJ1-1; cdr3_aa: CASRRTGGVLDTEAFF
v_call: TRBV27; cdr3_length: 16; j_call: TRBJ2-5; cdr3_aa: CASSLSSGRVQETQYF
v_call: TRBV19; cdr3_length: 17; j_call: TRBJ2-2; cdr3_aa: CASSIGQGLGNTGELFF
v_call: TRBV6-6; cdr3_length: 15; j_call: TRBJ1-2; cdr3_aa: CASSRTDRGNYGYTF
v_call: TRBV12-3/TRBV12-4; cdr3_length: 13; j_call: TRBJ1-6; cdr3_aa: CASSQTGDSPLHF
v_call: TRBV5-6; cdr3_length: 14; j_call: TRBJ1-5; cdr3_aa: CASSLGRSGQPQHF
v_call: TRBV19; cdr3_length: 15; j_call: TRBJ2-7; cdr3_aa: CASSPGTGTFYEQYF
v_call: TRBV4-2; cdr3_length: 15; j_call: TRBJ2-7; cdr3_aa: CASSLGQGPYYEQYF
v_call: TRBV30; cdr3_length: 17; j_call: TRBJ1-6; cdr3_aa: CAWRSGPELRGNSPLHF
v_call: TRBV30; cdr3_length: 15; j_call: TRBJ2-5; cdr3_aa: CAWSLRTGRQETQYF